This TCR beta chain appears in the sequencing data of a study of CD8+ T cells in alopecia areata (dated by TCRdb to about 2018). Broadly, across the study: Treated patients were enrolled in an open-label pilot trial of oral tofacitinib at 5 to 10 mg twice daily for moderate-to-severe alopecia areata. Patients stayed on tofacitinib for 6 to 18 months and then had 6 months of follow-up off drug so that delayed response and recurrence could be assessed. To study T cell clonal expansion in alopecia areata, the researchers applied high-throughput TCRbeta sequencing to both the C3H/HeJ mouse model and human patients. In humans, TCRbeta sequencing was performed on scalp tissue and on sorted CD4+ and CD8+ peripheral blood T cells from healthy controls and from patients with patchy or totalis/universalis alopecia areata. Tofacitinib-treated patients had biopsies at baseline and at 4 and 24 weeks of treatment, with a later scalp biopsy in several patients. Scalp clonality was compared across normal scalp (n=4), patchy alopecia areata scalp (n=8), and alopecia totalis/universalis scalp (n=8). RNA was obtained with the PAXgene miRNA kit for fixed scalp, the miRNeasy kit for PBMCs, and the RNeasy kit for mouse skin. TCRbeta CDR3 regions were amplified by immunoSEQ multiplex PCR with 35 Vbeta forward and 13 Jbeta reverse primers. The full study reports these points: Scalp TCR repertoire analysis is complicated because resident alphabeta T cells in normal human skin are also sequenced, whereas mouse skin is dominated by gammadelta T cells. Compared with normal scalp, lesional scalp had higher clonality and more expanded CD8+ clones, particularly in alopecia totalis/universalis, a pattern that suggests antigenic drive. Compared with mice, TCR sequences shared between patients were less clear, possibly partly because of HLA diversity across the patient population.

The sample's time point, from its label and the paper: baseline before oral tofacitinib. Lesional scalp punch biopsies and peripheral blood were collected from alopecia areata patients. PBMCs were separated by density centrifugation and stained for CD3, CD4 and CD8, after which CD4+ and CD8+ T cells were sorted on a FACSAria. The protocol used for the library was the immunoSEQ multiplex PCR assay. RNA was extracted from all samples and reverse transcribed into cDNA as template for TCR sequencing. SuperScript III was used for first-strand cDNA synthesis, primed with a 2:1 mix of oligo-dT and random hexamers. A synthetic immune receptor repertoire was used to measure amplification bias, and any remaining bias was corrected computationally. The paper's processing steps were these. Raw reads were preprocessed to remove errors, and CDR3 was defined according to IMGT conventions as the region from the conserved cysteine to phenylalanine. To get clonality, Shannon entropy was normalized by log2 of the number of productive unique TCRs and the result was subtracted from 1. Scalp TCRbeta sequences were cross-referenced with sorted blood CD4 and CD8 repertoires so that the CD4 or CD8 identity of scalp clones could be inferred. TCRdb took this table from immuneACCESS and kept in-frame rearrangements with V and J called. Such tables lack part of the clones; where checked against another copy, unresolved V genes explain under half of the gap, and the rest is unexplained. V and J calls and clone size are those listed in that table; D and trimming were worked out from the DNA. Here the sample has 200,000 to 250,000 clones; about three fifths occur a single time. The ten largest clones represent more than 0.4% of the sample.

Points on this clone: Its antigen is currently not known. No base quality values were provided; no much bigger clone lies one nucleotide off.

The sequences come from CD4+ T cells sorted from blood, collected at week 0. This clonotype originated in a human donor with alopecia areata.

Here is the DNA: TGTGCCAGCAGCGCGACAGGGGGATTAGGCGAGCAGTACTTC. The resulting protein is CASSATGGLGEQYF. The V gene is TRBV9 and the J gene is TRBJ2-7; the central 9 bases match TRBD1. Germline trimming: 3 bases from V, 6 bases from J; junction bases outside gene matches: 7. CDR1 and CDR2 are drawn from the germline V gene: SGDLS, YYNGEE. Measured from the cysteine to the phenylalanine, the CDR3 is 14 residues long. The CDR3 DNA has 42 bases and is translated from base 1.